This TCR beta chain derives from a study of T cells after yellow fever vaccination. General study points: Sorted repertoires could include abundant contaminating clonotypes from bulk cells. The secondary response peaked faster, at day 5 versus 15, but was weaker.

It was through 5'RACE template switching that TCR cDNA was made, with a universal primer site and UMIs added. TCRdb processed the 5' RACE reads anew with MiXCR; each CDR3 protein has one entry. The sample shows about 130,000 distinct CDR3 sequences, about 8.8% of them seen only once. On this clonotype itself: The antigen is unknown.

This CDR3 contains 18 residues. In germline, CDR1 is SGHNT, CDR2 YENEEA. Trimming at V came to 5 bases and at J to 6 bases, leaving 13 bases not matched to a gene. This clonotype was obtained from a man in his late teens or twenties who received the YFV17D yellow fever vaccine. The material was CD8+ T cells sorted from PBMCs, obtained on the day of the yellow fever booster vaccination. This sequence joins TRBV11-3 and TRBJ2-2; 12 nucleotides align to TRBD2. CDR3 protein: CASSITVRTSGDAGELFF. Written as DNA, the CDR3 is TGTGCCAGCAGCATCACCGTGAGGACTAGCGGGGATGCCGGGGAGCTGTTTTTT.